A single sample is the source of the 14 T cell receptor beta chains below, sequenced in a study of T cells in Graves' hyperthyroidism and ophthalmopathy. RNA transcripts were the template for amplifying TCR beta CDR3 regions. The HTBI primer set was used in a first-round RT-PCR of the TCR CDR3. TCRdb re-called the multiplex PCR reads with MiXCR, one entry per CDR3 protein. Of 730,000 or so distinct CDR3 sequences in the sample, roughly 20% were seen once. The sample was blood. These receptors were obtained from a woman between 45 and 60 years old with Graves' hyperthyroidism that later progressed to Graves' ophthalmopathy.

This clonotype appeared a few times. V usage is TRBV7-6 and J usage is TRBJ2-1; 7 bases agree with TRBD1. V lost 2 bases, J lost 4 bases, and 5 bases stayed unmatched. The CDR3 has 15 residues. Germline V gene data show CDR1 as SGHVS and CDR2 as FNYEAQ. The CDR3 DNA follows: TGTGCCAGCAGCTTACAACAGGGGTTTTACAATGAGCAGTTCTTC. Amino acid sequence: CASSLQQGFYNEQFF.

The chain combines TRBV6-5 with TRBJ2-2, with 7 nucleotides matching TRBD1. Germline V gene lookup returns CDR1 MNHEY and CDR2 SVGAGI. The V and J ends lost 4 bases and 4 bases, in that order; junction bases with no gene match: 3. The CDR3 spans 14 residues. CDR3 in DNA: TGTGCCAGCAGTTCGCCAGGGGGCACCGGGGAGCTGTTTTTT. It is translated as CASSSPGGTGELFF.

This clonotype showed up many times. This sequence joins TRBV11-2 and TRBJ2-3; 10 bases map to TRBD2. Germline V gives CDR1 SGHAT, CDR2 FQNNGV. This CDR3 spans 16 amino acids. Unmatched junction bases numbered 6, after V lost 5 bases and J lost 1 base. The CDR3 protein is CASSKTGTSGTDTQYF. In nucleotides, the CDR3 is TGTGCCAGCAGCAAAACCGGGACTAGCGGCACAGATACGCAGTATTTT.

This clonotype was seen only a few times. J is TRBJ2-2 and V is TRBV11-3; D might be TRBD1 or TRBD2, each matching 5 bases. This CDR3 comprises 16 residues. V gave up 2 bases and J gave up 7 bases, with 17 bases separating them. The germline CDR1 and CDR2 sequences are SGHNT and YENEEA. The CDR3 bases are TGTGCCAGCAGCTTAATAGGGGTCGAAGAGGGCGGGGAGCTGTTTTTT. Its translation is CASSLIGVEEGGELFF.

This clonotype appeared many times. The genes are TRBV3-1 and TRBJ2-1, with 7 bases matching TRBD1. The junction had 6 bases not matched to a gene; V was cut back by 2 bases and J by 5 bases. Germline V lookup: CDR1 LGHDT, CDR2 YNNKEL (reference sequence). The CDR3 loop spans 15 amino acids. CDR3 nucleotide sequence: TGTGCCAGCAGCCAATTCAGGCAGGGGGACAATGAGCAGTTCTTC. Protein: CASSQFRQGDNEQFF.

This clonotype was detected many times. This chain links TRBV20-1 with TRBJ1-4; D is possibly TRBD1 (6 bases). The CDR3 covers 13 residues. With 2 bases removed from V and 8 bases from J, the gap between germline ends came to 12 bases. Germline V lookup: CDR1 DFQATT, CDR2 SNEGSKA (reference sequence). The chain's CDR3 is CSARQGTREKLFF. The CDR3 DNA is TGCAGTGCTAGACAGGGGACACGGGAAAAACTGTTTTTT.

This chain uses TRBV2 with TRBJ2-5; tentatively, D is TRBD2 (6 bases). This CDR3 contains 15 residues. Trimming shortened V by 6 bases and J by 3 bases, and 17 bases separated the two germline ends. Germline assignment: CDR1 SNHLY and CDR2 FYNNEI. CDR3 sequence: CASRRIKGGEETQYF. DNA for the CDR3: TGTGCCAGCAGGCGGATTAAAGGCGGGGAAGAGACCCAGTACTTC.

The chain employs TRBV29-1 and TRBJ1-2; TRBD1 matches 7 bases. Germline loops: CDR1 SQVTM, CDR2 ANQGSEA. The V segment lost 6 bases and the J segment 1 base; nucleotides outside the gene matches: 5. The CDR3 has 13 amino acids. The CDR3 DNA reads as TGCAGCGTCAGACAGGGAGATAACTATGGCTACACCTTC. This encodes CSVRQGDNYGYTF.

The sample holds many counts of this clonotype. V gene TRBV2 combines with J gene TRBJ2-1; 9 positions agree with TRBD2. CDR3 size: 17 residues. Losses at the gene ends were 2 bases for V and 6 bases for J; bases not matched to a gene: 11. The germline CDR1 and CDR2 sequences are SNHLY and FYNNEI. The CDR3 protein is CASSELAGRGGVNEQFF. In DNA form, the CDR3 reads TGTGCCAGCAGTGAATTGGCGGGGCGCGGGGGGGTCAATGAGCAGTTCTTC.

The chain joins TRBV5-1 to TRBJ2-2; TRBD1 agrees at 7 bases. The CDR3 loop spans 15 amino acids. The germline CDR1 and CDR2 sequences are SGHRS and YFSETQ. V dropped 2 bases and J dropped 1; count of bases not matched to a gene: 2. In nucleotides, the CDR3 is TGCGCCAGCAGCTTTACAGGGGTGAACACCGGGGAGCTGTTTTTT. This translates into CASSFTGVNTGELFF.

Ten or more counts support this clonotype. J is TRBJ2-7 and V is TRBV20-1, with TRBD1 matching 8 bases. J lost 5 bases, V lost 3 bases, and 9 bases had no gene match. Per the germline V gene, CDR1 is DFQATT and CDR2 is SNEGSKA (reference sequence). The CDR3 has 14 residues. This CDR3 reads CSASRQGPLDEQYF. The CDR3, as DNA: TGCAGTGCTAGTAGACAGGGGCCGTTGGACGAGCAGTACTTC.

This clonotype has just a few counts. DNA of the CDR3: TGTGCCAGCAGCTTATCCGTGGGAGTGAAGGAGACCCAGTACTTC. This sequence encodes CASSLSVGVKETQYF. V usage is TRBV7-3 and J usage is TRBJ2-5; D possibly corresponds to TRBD2 (5 bases). CDR3 length: 15 residues. The V gene lost 2 bases and the J gene lost 5 bases, with 15 bases spanning the gap. From germline, CDR1 is SGHTA and CDR2 FQGTGA.

This clonotype was seen only a few times. V is TRBV6-1 and J is TRBJ1-6; D gene ambiguous. CDR1 is MNHNS, CDR2 SASEGT, per germline. This CDR3 comprises 14 residues. V lost 2 bases to trimming and J lost 7 bases, with 9 bases between them. The CDR3 coding sequence is TGTGCCAGCAGTGAAAGAAGGCTAAATTCACCCCTCCACTTT. It codes for CASSERRLNSPLHF.

This clonotype was counted many times. The junction shows a germline mismatch at one end, possibly a read error. This CDR3 is CASSPRTGGNTGELFF. Written as DNA, the CDR3 is TGTGCCAGCAGCCCACGGACAGGTGGTAATACCGGGGAGCTGTTTTTT. This chain uses TRBV5-1 with TRBJ2-2; 7 bases agree with TRBD1. CDR3 length equals 16 residues. Germline V gene sequence: CDR1 SGHRS, CDR2 YFSETQ.